The text below deals with one T cell receptor (beta chain). Its recognized antigen is unknown. Per-nucleotide qualities are absent, and no much larger clonotype sits a single base away. For sequencing of the TCRbeta CDR3 region, genomic DNA was extracted from the sorted cells. The immunoSEQ Assay was used to sequence the TCRbeta CDR3 regions. The clones in this table, taken by TCRdb from immuneACCESS, are in-frame only. Not every clone is retained; where verified, under half of the shortfall comes from an unresolved V gene, and the cause of the rest is unknown. Recorded for this sample are approximately 77,000 clones; about 90% of them occurred a single time. In total, the top ten clones hold 0.5% to 0.6% of the sample. This record comes from a study of OX40 agonist ivuxolimab in advanced cancers. About the investigation overall: Ivuxolimab, which targeted the costimulatory receptor OX40 (CD134), was an agonistic, fully human IgG2 monoclonal antibody. Intravenous ivuxolimab was administered to patients every 2 weeks at six dose levels: 0.01, 0.1, 0.3, 1.5, 3 and 10 mg/kg. The paper covers the monotherapy dose-escalation part of the phase I ivuxolimab trial, which included N ≈ 57 patients. Three dose-escalation patients achieved partial responses, one with hepatocellular carcinoma and two with cutaneous melanoma. Of the 50 to 55 patients in dose escalation, about 20 had hepatocellular carcinoma, about 15 had melanoma, 9 had renal cell carcinoma and 9 had head and neck cancer. Patients were allowed to have had prior anti-PD-1, anti-PD-L1 or anti-CTLA-4 therapy, and approximately 40% of the dose-escalation patients had previously received checkpoint inhibitors. The point of sequencing TCRbeta in the periphery was to test whether ivuxolimab changed TCR sequence diversity and drove clonal T-cell expansion. A male proportion of under 85% and a mean age of 60 years, ranging from 23 to 79, were recorded for the dose-escalation cohort. What the research found in general, with its limitations: After ivuxolimab, expanded clones were on average more numerous among CD8+ T cells than among CD4+ T cells. At doses from 0.1 to 3.0 mg/kg, clonal expansion was seen in both CD4+ and CD8+ blood T cells between baseline and week 6. Low levels of normalized T-cell clonal expansion were also seen in some patients who did not respond. The antigen specificity of the peripheral T cells that underwent clonal expansion was not determined. In partial responders in the 0.1-3.0 mg/kg groups, normalized peripheral clonal expansion was found to be among the lowest, especially among CD8+ T cells.

Germline trimming: 2 bases from V, 4 bases from J; junction bases outside gene matches: 4. The germline V gene yields SGDLS for CDR1 and YYNGEE for CDR2. The CDR3 holds 15 amino acids from the cysteine to the phenylalanine. Just the 45-base CDR3 DNA is kept, in frame starting at base 1. Patients with autoimmune disease history or receiving systemic immunosuppression were excluded from the trial. Peripheral blood for TCR sequencing was drawn from every dose cohort at baseline, at cycle 4 day 1 and at cycle 7 day 1. The samples were drawn from a first-in-human, open-label, multicenter phase I dose-escalation trial of ivuxolimab. Adults with locally advanced or metastatic head and neck squamous cell, hepatocellular, melanoma or renal cell carcinoma were enrolled in the trial. Before TCR sequencing, CD4+ and CD8+ T cells were separately sorted from peripheral blood.

The chain couples TRBV9 to TRBJ1-3; TRBD1 aligns with 9 central bases. The receptor was derived from an adult with an advanced solid tumor such as melanoma, head and neck, liver or kidney cancer. The source was CD4+ or CD8+ T cells sorted from blood, collected in a trial of the OX40 agonist ivuxolimab. CDR3 region: CASSVDRGAGNTIYF. The DNA is TGTGCCAGCAGCGTCGACAGGGGGGCAGGAAACACCATATATTTT.